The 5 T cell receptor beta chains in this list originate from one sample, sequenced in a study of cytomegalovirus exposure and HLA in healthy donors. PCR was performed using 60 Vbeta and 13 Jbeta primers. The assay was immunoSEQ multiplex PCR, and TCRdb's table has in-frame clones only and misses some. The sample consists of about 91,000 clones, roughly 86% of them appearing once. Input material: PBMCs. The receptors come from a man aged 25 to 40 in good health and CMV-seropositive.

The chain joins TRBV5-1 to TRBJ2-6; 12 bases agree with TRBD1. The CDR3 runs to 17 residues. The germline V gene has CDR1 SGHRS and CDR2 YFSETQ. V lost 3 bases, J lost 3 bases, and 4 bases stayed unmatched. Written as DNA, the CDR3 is TGCGCCAGCAGCTCGGGACAGGGGGCGTATGGGGCCAACGTCCTGACTTTC. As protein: CASSSGQGAYGANVLTF.

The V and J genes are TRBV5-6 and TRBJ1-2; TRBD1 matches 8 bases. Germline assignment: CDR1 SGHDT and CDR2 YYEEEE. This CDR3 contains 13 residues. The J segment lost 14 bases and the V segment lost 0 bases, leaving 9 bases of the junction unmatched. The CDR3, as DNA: TGTGCCAGCAGCTTGGAGGCAGGGGGCGCGGGTACCTTC. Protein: CASSLEAGGAGTF.

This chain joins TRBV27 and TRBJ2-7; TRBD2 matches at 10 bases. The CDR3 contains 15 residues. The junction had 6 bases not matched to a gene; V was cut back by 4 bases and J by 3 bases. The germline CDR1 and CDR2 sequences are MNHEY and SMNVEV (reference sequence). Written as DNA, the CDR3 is TGTGCCAGCAGTTCACAGCGGGAGGGCTTCTACGAGCAGTACTTC. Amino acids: CASSSQREGFYEQYF.

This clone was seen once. The CDR3 DNA reads as TGTGCCAGCAGTTCTCTGTCGGGAGAGGATGAGCAGTTCTTC. Residues: CASSSLSGEDEQFF. The V and J genes are TRBV27 and TRBJ2-1; maybe TRBD2 (6 bases). Per germline, CDR1 MNHEY and CDR2 SMNVEV (reference sequence). V was cut by 4 bases and J by 8 bases, with 15 bases left in between. This CDR3 comprises 14 residues.

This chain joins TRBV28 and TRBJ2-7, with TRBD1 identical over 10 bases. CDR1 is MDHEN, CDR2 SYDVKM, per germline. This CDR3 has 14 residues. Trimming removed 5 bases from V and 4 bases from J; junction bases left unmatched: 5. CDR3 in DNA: TGTGCCAGCAGTCGAAGGGACAGGGGTTACGAGCAGTACTTC. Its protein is CASSRRDRGYEQYF.